The 21 T cell receptor beta chains below come from one sample, sequenced in a study of T cells after yellow fever vaccination. TCRdb processed the 5' RACE reads anew with MiXCR; each CDR3 protein has one entry. The sample has a few hundred thousand distinct CDR3 sequences; about a sixth are singletons. The sample consisted of PBMCs, taken about 5 days after the first yellow fever vaccination. These receptors originate from a man between 18 and 29 years old who received the YFV17D yellow fever vaccine.

In its sample, this clonotype was seen once. CDR3 bases: TGCGCCAGCAGCTTCCCGATAGCGGGGGACAGCTCCTACAATGAGCAGTTCTTC. Translated: CASSFPIAGDSSYNEQFF. The chain has TRBV5-1 and TRBJ2-1; TRBD2 agrees at 9 bases. CDR3 length: 18 residues. Trimming took 2 bases from V and 0 from J; bases not matched to a gene: 9. In germline, CDR1 is SGHRS, CDR2 YFSETQ. Combining the CDR3 with reference TRBV5-1 and TRBJ2-1 gives the whole variable domain KAGVTQTPRYLIKTRGQQVTLSCSPISGHRSVSWYQQTPGQGLQFLFEYFSETQRNKGNFPGRFSGRQFSNSRSEMNVSTLELGDSALYLCASSFPIAGDSSYNEQFFGPGTRLTVL.

This chain joins TRBV5-1 and TRBJ1-3, with D perhaps matching TRBD1 (6 bases). Between the trimmed V and J ends, which lost 2 bases and 3 bases, there was a span of 12 bases. Germline V gene lookup returns CDR1 SGHRS and CDR2 YFSETQ. The CDR3 has 15 amino acids. In DNA form, the CDR3 reads TGCGCCAGCAGCTTATGGGGGCTAGTTGGAAACACCATATATTTT. Its translation is CASSLWGLVGNTIYF.

This clonotype was observed a single time. The chain carries TRBV9 and TRBJ2-1; tentative D call: TRBD2 (7 bases). The germline V gene encodes CDR1 SGDLS and CDR2 YYNGEE. V was shortened by 7 bases and J by 7 bases, with 18 bases between the two germline ends. The CDR3 has 14 amino acids. CDR3 nucleotide sequence: TGTGCCAGCGGCCGCGGCGGGGGCACGAATGAGCAGTTCTTC. Its protein is CASGRGGGTNEQFF.

J is TRBJ2-1 and V is TRBV12-3 or TRBV12-4; D is unresolved. Trimming removed 8 bases at V and 7 bases at J, with 6 bases between. This CDR3 is 10 amino acids long. Written as DNA, the CDR3 is TGTGCCAGCTCTCAAAATGAGCAGTTCTTC. It codes for CASSQNEQFF.

This clonotype occurred a few times. The chain is built from TRBV9 and TRBJ1-6; D gene unclear. V dropped 0 bases and J dropped 4 bases, with 8 bases sitting between them. Germline V gives CDR1 SGDLS, CDR2 YYNGEE. The CDR3 contains 15 residues. The CDR3 DNA is TGTGCCAGCAGCGTAGTTCCGGGGTATAATTCACCCCTCCACTTT. Amino acid sequence: CASSVVPGYNSPLHF.

The J gene is TRBJ2-7, the V gene TRBV5-8; D could derive from TRBD1 or TRBD2 (5 bases each). Germline loops: CDR1 SGHTS, CDR2 YDEGEE. Trimming stripped 4 bases from V and 1 base from J, with 21 bases between. The CDR3 consists of 17 residues. The DNA for the CDR3 is TGTGCCAGCAGCGCTGGGGCGTGGCGGGTGAATTCCTACGAGCAGTACGTC. Residues: CASSAGAWRVNSYEQYV.

This chain connects TRBV2 to TRBJ2-1, with 12 bases that match TRBD2. In germline, CDR1 is SNHLY, CDR2 FYNNEI. This CDR3 has 16 residues. The V and J ends lost 6 bases and 7 bases, in that order; junction bases with no gene match: 10. For the CDR3, the DNA is TGTGCCAGCAGCTTCAGACTAGCGGGGGCCCTGAATGAGCAGTTCTTC. This sequence encodes CASSFRLAGALNEQFF. The full variable domain, in which reference TRBV2 and TRBJ2-1 provide the parts outside the CDR3, is EPEVTQTPSHQVTQMGQEVILRCVPISNHLYFYWYRQILGQKVEFLVSFYNNEISEKSEIFDDQFSVERPDGSNFTLKIRSTKLEDSAMYFCASSFRLAGALNEQFFGPGTRLTVL.

This clonotype was detected a few times. This chain links TRBV12-3 or TRBV12-4 with TRBJ1-2, with 8 bases identical to TRBD1. This CDR3 spans 16 amino acids. The J segment lost 1 base and the V segment lost 6 bases, leaving 10 bases of the junction unmatched. This CDR3 reads CASSPQGARFNYGYTF. The CDR3 coding sequence is TGTGCCAGCAGCCCCCAGGGGGCTAGATTTAACTATGGCTACACCTTC.

In its sample, this clonotype was seen a few times. The chain couples TRBV14 to TRBJ1-1; 7 bases match TRBD1. The CDR3 covers 14 residues. J was trimmed by 5 bases and V by 4 bases; bases with no gene match: 7. Looked up from germline, CDR1 is SGHDN and CDR2 is FVKESK. The CDR3, as DNA: TGTGCCAGCAGCCGTTACAGGGGCGGGACTGAAGCTTTCTTT. Amino acids: CASSRYRGGTEAFF. Filled out from reference TRBV14 and TRBJ1-1, the complete variable domain reads EAGVTQFPSHSVIEKGQTVTLRCDPISGHDNLYWYRRVMGKEIKFLLHFVKESKQDESGMPNNRFLAERTGGTYSTLKVQPAELEDSGVYFCASSRYRGGTEAFFGQGTRLTVV.

DNA for the CDR3: TGTGCCATCAGTGAGTCGACATATTCACCCCTCCACTTT. It codes for CAISESTYSPLHF. The rearrangement links TRBV10-3 to TRBJ1-6; no definite D call. The CDR3 covers 13 residues. The V gene's germline CDR1 is ENHRY and CDR2 SYGVKD. Trimming pared 0 bases from V and 8 bases from J, leaving 5 bases between.

The CDR3 region is CSASPQGNTEAFF. Here the CDR3 DNA reads TGCAGTGCTAGCCCCCAGGGTAACACTGAAGCTTTCTTT. The genes are TRBV20-1 and TRBJ1-1; D is possibly TRBD1 (5 bases). Trimming left V 3 bases short and J 2 bases short, with 10 bases between. Germline V gene lookup returns CDR1 DFQATT and CDR2 SNEGSKA (reference sequence). This CDR3 is built from 13 residues.

The genes are TRBV9 and TRBJ1-3; possibly TRBD1 for D (5 bases). There are 16 residues in the CDR3. The V end was cut by 4 bases, the J end by 0 bases, with 14 bases between. Looked up from germline, CDR1 is SGDLS and CDR2 is YYNGEE. CDR3 bases: TGTGCCAGCAGCCCCATCGACAGCTTCTCTGGAAACACCATATATTTT. Protein: CASSPIDSFSGNTIYF.

V is TRBV20-1 and J is TRBJ1-2; D unclear. V was clipped by 6 bases and J by 4 bases, with 18 bases between them. CDR3 length: 14 amino acids. Germline values: CDR1 DFQATT, CDR2 SNEGSKA (reference sequence). CDR3 DNA sequence: TGCAGTGCCATACCCCCCGGTTCAGGCTATGGCTACACCTTC. Residues: CSAIPPGSGYGYTF.

This chain links TRBV7-2 with TRBJ2-1; D possibly corresponds to TRBD2 (6 bases). Trimming removed 7 bases from V and 5 bases from J, with 12 bases in between. CDR1 is SGHTA, CDR2 FQGNSA, per germline. This CDR3 has 13 residues. For the CDR3, the DNA is TGTGCCAGCACCCGGACTACCCACAATGAGCAGTTCTTC. Its translation is CASTRTTHNEQFF.

The chain combines TRBV5-5 with TRBJ1-5; weak D call: TRBD1 (6 bases). Germline V gives CDR1 SGHKS, CDR2 YYEKEE (reference sequence). This CDR3 is 14 amino acids long. V lost 4 bases to trimming and J lost 5 bases, with 13 bases between them. The CDR3 nucleotides are TGTGCCAGCAGCCTGGACAGTTTAGATCAGCCCCAGCATTTT. Amino acids: CASSLDSLDQPQHF.

This chain joins TRBV5-1 and TRBJ2-1; D not resolved. The CDR3 loop spans 12 amino acids. Germline V CDR1 and CDR2: SGHRS, YFSETQ. The ends were cut back, 5 bases at V and 10 bases at J, with 13 bases in the middle. CDR3 sequence (DNA): TGCGCCAGCAGTACAACGGCCCAGGAGCAGTTCTTC. This sequence encodes CASSTTAQEQFF.

In its sample, this clonotype was seen a few times. The V call is TRBV20-1, the J call TRBJ1-6, with a weak D call TRBD1 (6 bases). Germline lookup yields CDR1 DFQATT and CDR2 SNEGSKA (reference sequence). Trimming pared 3 bases from V and 0 bases from J, leaving 18 bases between. The CDR3 consists of 18 residues. CDR3 in amino acids: CSASPETGYSSYNSPLHF. In DNA form, the CDR3 reads TGCAGTGCTAGCCCCGAGACAGGTTATAGCTCCTATAATTCACCCCTCCACTTT.

This clonotype was detected only a few times. This chain links TRBV27 with TRBJ1-2; D ambiguous. The CDR3 covers 15 residues. Germline V gene data show CDR1 as MNHEY and CDR2 as SMNVEV (reference sequence). The V and J ends lost 5 bases and 2 bases respectively, with 15 bases between them. CDR3 bases: TGTGCCAGCAGTGATGTTTCGGCCGTAAACTATGGCTACACCTTC. It encodes CASSDVSAVNYGYTF.

The rearrangement joins TRBV28 to TRBJ1-5; TRBD1 is a possible D gene (5 bases). This CDR3 contains 15 residues. The germline gives CDR1 MDHEN, CDR2 SYDVKM. V lost 5 bases to trimming and J lost 4 bases, with 15 bases between them. CDR3 coding DNA: TGTGCCAGCAGTCCTTACGAGGGGCATAATCAGCCCCAGCATTTT. Amino acid sequence: CASSPYEGHNQPQHF. Full variable domain (remainder filled in from reference TRBV28 and TRBJ1-5): DVKVTQSSRYLVKRTGEKVFLECVQDMDHENMFWYRQDPGLGLRLIYFSYDVKMKEKGDIPEGYSVSREKKERFSLILESASTNQTSMYLCASSPYEGHNQPQHFGDGTRLSIL.

This clonotype was picked up a small number of times. The rearrangement uses TRBV7-9 and TRBJ1-5; D might be TRBD1 (6 bases). V lost 0 bases and J 7 bases, leaving 13 bases between the germline ends. Germline loops: CDR1 SEHNR, CDR2 FQNEAQ (reference sequence). The CDR3 has 15 residues. The CDR3 DNA follows: TGTGCCAGCAGCTTAGCGGGGGGCAAGGGGCAGCCCCAGCATTTT. Translation gives CASSLAGGKGQPQHF.

Only a few counts were recorded for this clonotype. The chain uses TRBV20-1 and TRBJ2-7, with D tentatively TRBD1 or TRBD2 (5 bases each). This CDR3 comprises 12 residues. The V end was cut by 3 bases, the J end by 9 bases, with 15 bases between. CDR1 DFQATT and CDR2 SNEGSKA come from the germline V gene (reference sequence). The CDR3 DNA follows: TGCAGTGCTAGCGGGACCCAACCTCTGCAGTACGTC. Protein product: CSASGTQPLQYV.